Detailed here is one TCR beta chain. The entry originates in a study of technical replicates of blood from a few donors. Sequencing used immunoSEQ multiplex PCR; TCRdb keeps in-frame clones, though not all of them. The sample has under 85,000 clones; 96% are singletons. The CDR3 length is 15 residues. V shed 4 bases and J shed 0 bases, with 10 bases lying between them. Per the germline V gene, CDR1 is MGHRA and CDR2 is YSYEKL. The origin of this receptor is a human donor in good health. Sequenced sample: T cells isolated from PBMCs. The V and J genes are TRBV4-1 and TRBJ2-1; D gene unclear. The CDR3 loop is CASSLKASSYNEQFF. The CDR3 DNA sequence: TGCGCCAGCAGCCTTAAAGCGAGCTCCTACAATGAGCAGTTCTTC.